A selection of T cell receptor beta chains follows, all from one sample in a study of T cell responses to AZD1222 COVID-19 vaccine. The method was immunoSEQ multiplex PCR; TCRdb's version includes in-frame clones alone and lacks a portion of them. The repertoire holds fewer than 200,000 clones, with approximately 90% as singletons. The input for sequencing was peripheral blood, taken on day 0 of AZD1222 vaccination. These receptors originate from an adult in good health. Each CDR3 is given with its conserved first and last residue. A D gene is named only where the DNA matches it firmly. For some rows the clone size is stated as once, few or many, or as a class when expanded; others skip it.

j_call: TRBJ1-2
v_call: TRBV6-1
clone_size: few
d_call: -
cdr3_length: 14
cdr3_aa: CASSESGLDYGYTF
cdr3_nt: TGTGCCAGCAGTGAATCGGGGCTTGACTATGGCTACACCTTC

j_call: TRBJ2-1
v_call: TRBV6-5
clone_size: -
d_call: -
cdr3_length: 16
cdr3_aa: CASSYAAGTASREQFF
cdr3_nt: TGTGCCAGCAGTTACGCGGCCGGGACTGCGTCTCGGGAGCAGTTCTTC

j_call: TRBJ2-3
v_call: TRBV6-2/TRBV6-3
clone_size: -
d_call: TRBD1
cdr3_length: 16
cdr3_aa: CASSPGGQGGPDTQYF
cdr3_nt: TGTGCCAGCAGTCCCGGGGGACAGGGTGGGCCAGATACGCAGTATTTT

j_call: TRBJ1-4
v_call: TRBV28
clone_size: -
d_call: -
cdr3_length: 15
cdr3_aa: CASSPPTGSNEKLFF
cdr3_nt: TGTGCCAGCAGCCCTCCGACAGGCTCTAATGAAAAACTGTTTTTT

j_call: TRBJ2-7
v_call: TRBV19
clone_size: once
d_call: -
cdr3_length: 13
cdr3_aa: CASSPSSAYEQYF
cdr3_nt: TGTGCCAGTAGCCCCTCCAGCGCCTACGAGCAGTACTTC

j_call: TRBJ2-7
v_call: TRBV7-6
clone_size: -
d_call: TRBD2
cdr3_length: 20
cdr3_aa: CASSLRAGLARTRGPDELYF
cdr3_nt: TGTGCCAGCAGCCTAAGGGCGGGACTAGCGCGAACCCGCGGCCCCGACGAGCTGTACTTC

j_call: TRBJ1-4
v_call: TRBV7-9
clone_size: -
d_call: -
cdr3_length: 13
cdr3_aa: CASSLSTNEKLFF
cdr3_nt: TGTGCCAGCAGCTTATCAACTAATGAAAAACTGTTTTTT

j_call: TRBJ2-2
v_call: TRBV12-2
clone_size: once
d_call: -
cdr3_length: 19
cdr3_aa: CASRLVFLRIWAITGELFF
cdr3_nt: TGTGCAAGTCGCTTAGTTTTCCTAAGAATTTGGGCCATCACCGGGGAGCTGTTTTTT

j_call: TRBJ1-1
v_call: TRBV10-3
clone_size: few
d_call: -
cdr3_length: 15
cdr3_aa: CAISESDSENTEAFF
cdr3_nt: TGTGCCATCAGTGAAAGTGACAGCGAGAACACTGAAGCTTTCTTT

j_call: TRBJ1-2
v_call: TRBV28
clone_size: -
d_call: TRBD1
cdr3_length: 14
cdr3_aa: CASSYGQGTYGYTF
cdr3_nt: TGTGCCAGCAGTTACGGACAGGGGACGTATGGCTACACCTTC

j_call: TRBJ2-1
v_call: TRBV11-3
clone_size: once
d_call: -
cdr3_length: 16
cdr3_aa: CASSSDRSSSYNEQFF
cdr3_nt: TGTGCCAGCAGCTCAGACAGGTCGAGCTCCTACAATGAGCAGTTCTTC

j_call: TRBJ2-7
v_call: TRBV5-4
clone_size: -
d_call: -
cdr3_length: 15
cdr3_aa: CASSSRTDLNYEQYF
cdr3_nt: TGTGCCAGCAGCTCGCGGACGGACTTGAACTACGAGCAGTACTTC

j_call: TRBJ2-6
v_call: TRBV27
clone_size: -
d_call: -
cdr3_length: 16
cdr3_aa: CASSPSRTSGANVLTF
cdr3_nt: TGTGCCAGCAGCCCCTCCCGGACCTCTGGGGCCAACGTCCTGACTTTC

j_call: TRBJ1-4
v_call: TRBV10-2
clone_size: -
d_call: TRBD1
cdr3_length: 15
cdr3_aa: CASSESRDRAEKLFF
cdr3_nt: TGCGCCAGCAGTGAGTCCCGGGACAGGGCTGAAAAACTGTTTTTT

j_call: TRBJ2-2
v_call: TRBV18
clone_size: -
d_call: -
cdr3_length: 14
cdr3_aa: CASSSGVRHGELFF
cdr3_nt: TGTGCCAGCTCATCGGGCGTCCGGCACGGGGAGCTGTTTTTT

j_call: TRBJ2-7
v_call: TRBV6-5
clone_size: -
d_call: -
cdr3_length: 14
cdr3_aa: CASRQTGSTYEQYF
cdr3_nt: TGTGCCAGCAGACAAACAGGGAGTACTTACGAGCAGTACTTC

j_call: TRBJ1-2
v_call: TRBV5-6
clone_size: -
d_call: -
cdr3_length: 13
cdr3_aa: CASSLGGRGVYTF
cdr3_nt: TGTGCCAGCAGCTTGGGGGGCCGGGGCGTCTACACCTTC

j_call: TRBJ2-2
v_call: TRBV7-8
clone_size: -
d_call: TRBD1
cdr3_length: 17
cdr3_aa: CASSLARDRGIGGELFF
cdr3_nt: TGTGCCAGCAGCTTAGCCAGGGACAGGGGCATAGGCGGGGAGCTGTTTTTT

j_call: TRBJ1-6
v_call: TRBV6-5
clone_size: -
d_call: -
cdr3_length: 16
cdr3_aa: CASSFGQGKISSPLHF
cdr3_nt: TGTGCCAGCAGTTTCGGGCAGGGAAAAATCAGTTCACCCCTCCACTTT

j_call: TRBJ2-1
v_call: TRBV6-5
clone_size: -
d_call: -
cdr3_length: 15
cdr3_aa: CASSYGARSYNEQFF
cdr3_nt: TGTGCCAGCAGTTACGGGGCAAGGTCCTACAATGAGCAGTTCTTC

j_call: TRBJ1-2
v_call: TRBV6-4
clone_size: -
d_call: -
cdr3_length: 17
cdr3_aa: CASSAFQILRANYGYTF
cdr3_nt: TGTGCCAGCAGTGCCTTTCAAATTTTAAGAGCTAACTATGGCTACACCTTC

j_call: TRBJ1-6
v_call: TRBV24-1
clone_size: -
d_call: -
cdr3_length: 13
cdr3_aa: CATSAGFNSPLHF
cdr3_nt: TGTGCCACCAGTGCAGGGTTCAATTCACCCCTCCACTTT

j_call: TRBJ2-1
v_call: TRBV9
clone_size: -
d_call: -
cdr3_length: 15
cdr3_aa: CASSVEGDQYNEQFF
cdr3_nt: TGTGCCAGCAGCGTAGAGGGGGACCAATACAATGAGCAGTTCTTC

j_call: TRBJ1-2
v_call: TRBV28
clone_size: -
d_call: TRBD1
cdr3_length: 12
cdr3_aa: CASRQGDYGYTF
cdr3_nt: TGTGCCAGCCGCCAGGGGGACTATGGCTACACCTTC

j_call: TRBJ1-3
v_call: TRBV4-1
clone_size: -
d_call: -
cdr3_length: 15
cdr3_aa: CASSQTGTSGNTIYF
cdr3_nt: TGCGCCAGCAGCCAAACAGGGACCTCTGGAAACACCATATATTTT

j_call: TRBJ1-1
v_call: TRBV6-2/TRBV6-3
clone_size: -
d_call: -
cdr3_length: 12
cdr3_aa: CASSYGQGEAFF
cdr3_nt: TGTGCCAGCAGTTACGGCCAGGGTGAAGCTTTCTTT

j_call: TRBJ1-6
v_call: TRBV3-1/TRBV3-2
clone_size: -
d_call: -
cdr3_length: 14
cdr3_aa: CASSQAGDNSPLHF
cdr3_nt: TGTGCCAGCAGCCAAGCAGGGGACAATTCACCCCTCCACTTT

j_call: TRBJ1-1
v_call: TRBV4-2
clone_size: -
d_call: -
cdr3_length: 15
cdr3_aa: CASSQDLSTGVQAFF
cdr3_nt: TGTGCCAGCAGCCAAGACCTAAGCACCGGGGTGCAAGCTTTCTTT

j_call: TRBJ1-5
v_call: TRBV7-9
clone_size: -
d_call: -
cdr3_length: 12
cdr3_aa: CASSSDHQPQHF
cdr3_nt: TGTGCCAGCAGCTCGGACCATCAGCCCCAGCATTTT

j_call: TRBJ1-4
v_call: TRBV3-1/TRBV3-2
clone_size: -
d_call: TRBD1
cdr3_length: 15
cdr3_aa: CASSPTGGWGEKLFF
cdr3_nt: TGTGCCAGCAGCCCGACAGGGGGCTGGGGAGAAAAACTGTTTTTT

j_call: TRBJ2-1
v_call: TRBV10-3
clone_size: -
d_call: TRBD2
cdr3_length: 18
cdr3_aa: CAISELGTSGIGYNEQFF
cdr3_nt: TGTGCCATCAGTGAGCTAGGGACTAGCGGGATAGGATACAATGAGCAGTTCTTC

j_call: TRBJ1-6
v_call: TRBV2
clone_size: few
d_call: -
cdr3_length: 15
cdr3_aa: CATEEEAGVNSPLHF
cdr3_nt: TGTGCCACCGAGGAGGAGGCAGGAGTTAATTCACCCCTCCACTTT

j_call: TRBJ1-5
v_call: TRBV12-3/TRBV12-4
clone_size: -
d_call: -
cdr3_length: 12
cdr3_aa: CASSLTDQPQHF
cdr3_nt: TGTGCCAGCAGTTTAACCGATCAGCCCCAGCATTTT

j_call: TRBJ1-1
v_call: TRBV14
clone_size: few
d_call: -
cdr3_length: 12
cdr3_aa: CASSQGVGRTFF
cdr3_nt: TGTGCCAGCAGCCAGGGAGTGGGTAGAACTTTCTTT

j_call: TRBJ1-6
v_call: TRBV11-2
clone_size: -
d_call: -
cdr3_length: 13
cdr3_aa: CASGPAYNSPLHF
cdr3_nt: TGTGCCAGCGGACCGGCCTATAATTCACCCCTCCACTTT

j_call: TRBJ1-2
v_call: TRBV29-1
clone_size: once
d_call: -
cdr3_length: 12
cdr3_aa: CSVQGYGYGYTF
cdr3_nt: TGCAGCGTTCAGGGTTACGGCTATGGCTACACCTTC

j_call: TRBJ2-2
v_call: TRBV7-8
clone_size: -
d_call: -
cdr3_length: 15
cdr3_aa: CASSPDRLNTGELFF
cdr3_nt: TGTGCCAGCAGCCCGGACAGACTGAACACCGGGGAGCTGTTTTTT

j_call: TRBJ2-7
v_call: TRBV7-8
clone_size: -
d_call: TRBD1
cdr3_length: 16
cdr3_aa: CASSWPTGTLSYEQYF
cdr3_nt: TGTGCCAGCAGCTGGCCGACAGGGACCCTCTCCTACGAGCAGTACTTC

j_call: TRBJ1-2
v_call: TRBV28
clone_size: -
d_call: -
cdr3_length: 12
cdr3_aa: CASDQTNYGYTF
cdr3_nt: TGTGCCAGCGATCAAACTAACTATGGCTACACCTTC

j_call: TRBJ1-2
v_call: TRBV5-4
clone_size: -
d_call: -
cdr3_length: 13
cdr3_aa: CASSLEGSRGYTF
cdr3_nt: TGTGCCAGCAGCTTGGAGGGATCGCGAGGCTACACCTTC

j_call: TRBJ1-2
v_call: TRBV6-5
clone_size: -
d_call: TRBD1
cdr3_length: 15
cdr3_aa: CASSTTLQGSGGYTF
cdr3_nt: TGTGCCAGCAGCACTACCCTACAGGGGTCGGGGGGCTACACCTTC

j_call: TRBJ2-6
v_call: TRBV11-2
clone_size: -
d_call: TRBD1
cdr3_length: 17
cdr3_aa: CASRRGGRSSGANVLTF
cdr3_nt: TGTGCCAGCAGGCGAGGGGGCAGATCATCTGGGGCCAACGTCCTGACTTTC

j_call: TRBJ1-1
v_call: TRBV27
clone_size: -
d_call: -
cdr3_length: 14
cdr3_aa: CASRPIKDSPEAFF
cdr3_nt: TGTGCCAGCAGACCGATCAAAGACAGCCCGGAAGCTTTCTTT

j_call: TRBJ2-2
v_call: TRBV6-5
clone_size: -
d_call: TRBD2
cdr3_length: 16
cdr3_aa: CASSYAGTSRSGELFF
cdr3_nt: TGTGCCAGCAGTTACGCCGGGACTAGCCGATCCGGGGAGCTGTTTTTT

j_call: TRBJ1-2
v_call: TRBV28
clone_size: -
d_call: -
cdr3_length: 12
cdr3_aa: CASSSTGHGYTF
cdr3_nt: TGTGCCAGCAGTTCCACAGGGCACGGCTACACCTTC

j_call: TRBJ2-7
v_call: TRBV4-2
clone_size: -
d_call: -
cdr3_length: 15
cdr3_aa: CASSQDFIAGYEQYF
cdr3_nt: TGTGCCAGCAGCCAAGATTTTATCGCGGGGTACGAGCAGTACTTC

j_call: TRBJ1-6
v_call: TRBV5-1
clone_size: -
d_call: -
cdr3_length: 14
cdr3_aa: CASSLGEKNSPLHF
cdr3_nt: TGCGCCAGCAGCTTGGGTGAAAAGAATTCACCCCTCCACTTT

j_call: TRBJ2-7
v_call: TRBV6-2/TRBV6-3
clone_size: once
d_call: -
cdr3_length: 15
cdr3_aa: CASSYSSHTPYEQYF
cdr3_nt: TGTGCCAGCAGTTACTCGTCTCATACCCCCTACGAGCAGTACTTC

j_call: TRBJ2-3
v_call: TRBV6-8
clone_size: once
d_call: -
cdr3_length: 17
cdr3_aa: CASQPVRLWGGLDTQYF
cdr3_nt: TGTGCCAGCCAACCTGTTCGTTTGTGGGGGGGCCTCGATACGCAGTATTTT

j_call: TRBJ1-2
v_call: TRBV11-2
clone_size: -
d_call: -
cdr3_length: 14
cdr3_aa: CASSRPGGNYGYTF
cdr3_nt: TGTGCCAGCAGCCGCCCGGGGGGGAACTATGGCTACACCTTC

j_call: TRBJ2-5
v_call: TRBV20-1
clone_size: -
d_call: TRBD1
cdr3_length: 16
cdr3_aa: CSARGTGGADQETQYF
cdr3_nt: TGCAGTGCTCGTGGGACAGGGGGCGCTGACCAAGAGACCCAGTACTTC

j_call: TRBJ2-1
v_call: TRBV9
clone_size: -
d_call: -
cdr3_length: 15
cdr3_aa: CASREQGDLNNEQFF
cdr3_nt: TGTGCCAGCAGAGAACAGGGAGATCTAAACAATGAGCAGTTCTTC

j_call: TRBJ1-6
v_call: TRBV2
clone_size: once
d_call: TRBD1
cdr3_length: 15
cdr3_aa: CASSGQGTYNSPLHF
cdr3_nt: TGTGCCAGCAGCGGACAGGGGACCTATAATTCACCCCTCCACTTT

j_call: TRBJ1-1
v_call: TRBV21-1
clone_size: few
d_call: -
cdr3_length: 16
cdr3_aa: CASSKVGQGPNTEAFF
cdr3_nt: TGTGCCAGCAGCAAAGTCGGACAGGGGCCGAACACTGAAGCTTTCTTT

j_call: TRBJ2-1
v_call: TRBV5-1
clone_size: -
d_call: -
cdr3_length: 16
cdr3_aa: CASSLVSGISYNEQFF
cdr3_nt: TGCGCCAGCAGCCTTGTTTCTGGTATCTCCTACAATGAGCAGTTCTTC

j_call: TRBJ1-2
v_call: TRBV14
clone_size: -
d_call: -
cdr3_length: 14
cdr3_aa: CASSQDLSSGGYTF
cdr3_nt: TGTGCCAGCAGCCAAGATTTGTCCTCCGGCGGCTACACCTTC

j_call: TRBJ2-5
v_call: TRBV5-6
clone_size: once
d_call: -
cdr3_length: 11
cdr3_aa: CASSFYETQYF
cdr3_nt: TGTGCCAGCAGCTTTTACGAGACCCAGTACTTC

j_call: TRBJ1-2
v_call: TRBV7-2
clone_size: -
d_call: -
cdr3_length: 14
cdr3_aa: CASSPNAGSYGYTF
cdr3_nt: TGTGCCAGCAGCCCGAACGCAGGGAGCTATGGCTACACCTTC